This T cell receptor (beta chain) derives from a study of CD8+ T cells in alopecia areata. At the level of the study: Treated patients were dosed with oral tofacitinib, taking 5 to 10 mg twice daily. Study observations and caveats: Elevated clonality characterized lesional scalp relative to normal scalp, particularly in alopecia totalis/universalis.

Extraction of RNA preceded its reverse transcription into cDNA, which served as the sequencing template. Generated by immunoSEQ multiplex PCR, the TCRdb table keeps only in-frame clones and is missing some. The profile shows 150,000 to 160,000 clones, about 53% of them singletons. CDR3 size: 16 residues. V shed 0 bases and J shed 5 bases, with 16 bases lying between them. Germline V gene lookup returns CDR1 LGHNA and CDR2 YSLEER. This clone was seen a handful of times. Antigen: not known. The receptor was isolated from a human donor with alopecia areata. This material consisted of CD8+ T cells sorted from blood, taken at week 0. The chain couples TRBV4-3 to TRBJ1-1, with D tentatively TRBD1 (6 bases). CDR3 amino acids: CASSQDLEGRGTEAFF. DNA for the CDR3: TGCGCCAGCAGCCAAGATCTTGAGGGCAGGGGTACTGAAGCTTTCTTT.